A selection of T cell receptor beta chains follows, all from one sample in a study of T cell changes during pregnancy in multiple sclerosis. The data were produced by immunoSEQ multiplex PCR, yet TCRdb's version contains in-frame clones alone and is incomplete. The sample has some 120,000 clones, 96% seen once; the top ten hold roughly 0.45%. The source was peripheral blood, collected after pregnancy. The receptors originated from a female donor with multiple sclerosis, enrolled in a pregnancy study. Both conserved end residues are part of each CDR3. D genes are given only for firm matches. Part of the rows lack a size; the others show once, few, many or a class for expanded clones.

TGCGCCAGCAGAGGACAGGTCTACAATGAGCAGTTCTTC	CASRGQVYNEQFF	TRBD1	13	.	TRBV10-2	TRBJ2-1
TGTGCCAGCAGTTTACTAGGGGTGAACACTGAAGCTTTCTTT	CASSLLGVNTEAFF	.	14	.	TRBV28	TRBJ1-1
TGTGCCAGTAGTATTAATCGGCAGGGGGCTGAAGCTTTCTTT	CASSINRQGAEAFF	TRBD1	14	.	TRBV19	TRBJ1-1
TGTGCCAGCACCGCGGGGTCTGGGGGGCAGCCCCAGCATTTT	CASTAGSGGQPQHF	.	14	once	TRBV5-5	TRBJ1-5
TGTGCCAGCAGTTACGTTCAGGGTCCGTCGACCGGGGAGCTGTTTTTT	CASSYVQGPSTGELFF	.	16	.	TRBV6-5	TRBJ2-2
TGTGCCAGCACCATTGCGGGGCATGAGCAGTTCTTC	CASTIAGHEQFF	.	12	.	TRBV2	TRBJ2-1
TGTGCCAGCAGCTTGTTAGACATGAACACTGAAGCTTTCTTT	CASSLLDMNTEAFF	.	14	.	TRBV5-6	TRBJ1-1
TGTGCCTGGAGTATCCCGGGACAGGGCAGCACAGATACGCAGTATTTT	CAWSIPGQGSTDTQYF	TRBD1	16	.	TRBV30	TRBJ2-3
TGTGCCAGTAGTCCTCCGGGACTAGCGGCACAATACGAGCAGTACTTC	CASSPPGLAAQYEQYF	TRBD2	16	.	TRBV19	TRBJ2-7
TGTGCCAGCTCACCAGGCTGGGCCGGTGAAAAACTGTTTTTT	CASSPGWAGEKLFF	.	14	.	TRBV18	TRBJ1-4
TGTGCCAGCAGCTCATCATGGGGCCCCACTGAAGCTTTCTTT	CASSSSWGPTEAFF	.	14	.	TRBV5-4	TRBJ1-1
TGCGCCAGCAGCCAAGATAGGGGGACCGGGGAGCTGTTTTTT	CASSQDRGTGELFF	.	14	.	TRBV4-3	TRBJ2-2
TGCGCCAGCAGCTCCGGGACATACCTTGATACGCAGTATTTT	CASSSGTYLDTQYF	.	14	.	TRBV5-1	TRBJ2-3
TGTGCCAGCAGCTTACCGGGACAGAGCTCCTACGAGCAGTACTTC	CASSLPGQSSYEQYF	TRBD1	15	.	TRBV7-9	TRBJ2-7
TGTGCCAGCAACCGTGTAGTAGCGGGAGGGTCCTACGAGCAGTACTTC	CASNRVVAGGSYEQYF	TRBD2	16	.	TRBV6-6	TRBJ2-7
TGTGCCAGCAGTTATGGGCTCGGCTACACCTTC	CASSYGLGYTF	.	11	.	TRBV6-5	TRBJ1-2
TGTGCCAGTAGCCTCGACTCTTACACTGAAGCTTTCTTT	CASSLDSYTEAFF	.	13	.	TRBV19	TRBJ1-1
TGTGCCAGCAGCAAAGCCCTAGTCGTTACCTACAATGAGCAGTTCTTC	CASSKALVVTYNEQFF	.	16	.	TRBV21-1	TRBJ2-1
TGCGCCAGCAGCCAAGTGATCGGCACCGGGGAGCTGTTTTTT	CASSQVIGTGELFF	.	14	.	TRBV4-3	TRBJ2-2
TGTGCCAGCAGCCTCCAGCGTGCAACTAATGAAAAACTGTTTTTT	CASSLQRATNEKLFF	.	15	.	TRBV7-3	TRBJ1-4
TGTGCCAGCAGGCCGAGTGGTAGCAATCAGCCCCAGCATTTT	CASRPSGSNQPQHF	.	14	.	TRBV28	TRBJ1-5
TGTGCCAGCAGCCCTTCAGACTCGCCATTTAATGAGCAGTTCTTC	CASSPSDSPFNEQFF	.	15	.	TRBV27	TRBJ2-1
TGCGCCAGCAGCTTGGGACAGGGGGCCGTCTATGGCTACACCTTC	CASSLGQGAVYGYTF	TRBD1	15	.	TRBV5-1	TRBJ1-2
TGTGCCAGCAGCTTAGAAGGACCGAGGGACAATGAGCAGTTCTTC	CASSLEGPRDNEQFF	.	15	.	TRBV7-9	TRBJ2-1
TGTGCCAGCAGCCAAGAGGGGGGACTAGCGGGCTACAATGAGCAGTTCTTC	CASSQEGGLAGYNEQFF	TRBD2	17	.	TRBV4-2	TRBJ2-1
TGTGCCAGTGCCGACAGGGGGTTCATTCAGTACTTC	CASADRGFIQYF	TRBD1	12	.	TRBV19	TRBJ2-4
TGTGCCAGCAGCTTAAGGCGGGACAGGGGAAGGACTGCTGAAGCTTTCTTT	CASSLRRDRGRTAEAFF	TRBD1	17	.	TRBV11-2	TRBJ1-1
TGTGCCAGCAGTTTATTGAGGGGGCTCTTCGGTCCCACTGAAGCTTTCTTT	CASSLLRGLFGPTEAFF	TRBD1	17	.	TRBV27	TRBJ1-1
TGCAGCGCCCTGGACACTTACACTGAAGCTTTCTTT	CSALDTYTEAFF	.	12	.	TRBV29-1	TRBJ1-1
TGTGCCAGCAGTTTAAGTGCTAGCGGGGGACCTACTTCATACAATGAGCAGTTCTTC	CASSLSASGGPTSYNEQFF	TRBD2	19	.	TRBV27	TRBJ2-1
TGTGCCAGCAGTGAACTAGCGGGAGGGTATGAGCAGTTCTTC	CASSELAGGYEQFF	TRBD2	14	.	TRBV6-1	TRBJ2-1
TGTGCCAGCAGCTCGAGTCTCTTCTCTGGAAACACCATATATTTT	CASSSSLFSGNTIYF	.	15	.	TRBV7-2	TRBJ1-3
TGTGCCAGCAGTGGGGACAGGGGCTACAATGAGCAGTTCTTC	CASSGDRGYNEQFF	TRBD1	14	.	TRBV27	TRBJ2-1
TGTGCCAGCAGTTACTCGAGGGACTCCACCTACGAGCAGTACTTC	CASSYSRDSTYEQYF	.	15	.	TRBV6-5	TRBJ2-7
TGTGCCACCTCGGGCGGGTTTGGATACGAGCAGTACTTC	CATSGGFGYEQYF	.	13	once	TRBV27	TRBJ2-7
TGTGCCAGTCTGCCCCTAGCCCGGGGTGGGAAGAACACTGAAGCTTTCTTT	CASLPLARGGKNTEAFF	.	17	.	TRBV28	TRBJ1-1
TGTGCCACCAGCAGAGACGGCTACGAGCAGTACTTC	CATSRDGYEQYF	.	12	.	TRBV15	TRBJ2-7
TGTGCCAGCAGCCGCAGGGGAGCTAACTATGGCTACACCTTC	CASSRRGANYGYTF	.	14	.	TRBV6-5	TRBJ1-2
TGCGCCAGCAGCTTGCCACCGGGACAGGGGCTCTCCTACGAGCAGTACTTC	CASSLPPGQGLSYEQYF	TRBD1	17	.	TRBV5-1	TRBJ2-7
TGTGCCAGCAGTTACTCGCTCGGGGGCAATCAGCCCCAGCATTTT	CASSYSLGGNQPQHF	.	15	once	TRBV6-6	TRBJ1-5
TGTGCCAGCAGTTTGGTTGGGACTAGCGGGAGTCGGTCCGGGGAGCTGTTTTTT	CASSLVGTSGSRSGELFF	TRBD2	18	.	TRBV28	TRBJ2-2
TGTGCCACCAGCCTTAATATTCCCACCGGGGAGCTGTTTTTT	CATSLNIPTGELFF	.	14	.	TRBV15	TRBJ2-2
TGCGCCAGCAGCTTTTATGGGGCAGGCCGGTCCGGGCAGTACTTC	CASSFYGAGRSGQYF	.	15	.	TRBV5-1	TRBJ2-7
TGTGCCAGCAGTTACAAGGCTAGCTCCTACGAGCAGTACTTC	CASSYKASSYEQYF	.	14	.	TRBV6-5	TRBJ2-7
TGTGCCAGCAGTTCCCCGACAGGGTTTTCTAGAGATGAGCAGTTCTTC	CASSSPTGFSRDEQFF	TRBD1	16	.	TRBV6-5	TRBJ2-1
TGTGCCAGTAGTATCGAGTTAACCTCTGGGGCCAACGTCCTGACTTTC	CASSIELTSGANVLTF	.	16	.	TRBV19	TRBJ2-6